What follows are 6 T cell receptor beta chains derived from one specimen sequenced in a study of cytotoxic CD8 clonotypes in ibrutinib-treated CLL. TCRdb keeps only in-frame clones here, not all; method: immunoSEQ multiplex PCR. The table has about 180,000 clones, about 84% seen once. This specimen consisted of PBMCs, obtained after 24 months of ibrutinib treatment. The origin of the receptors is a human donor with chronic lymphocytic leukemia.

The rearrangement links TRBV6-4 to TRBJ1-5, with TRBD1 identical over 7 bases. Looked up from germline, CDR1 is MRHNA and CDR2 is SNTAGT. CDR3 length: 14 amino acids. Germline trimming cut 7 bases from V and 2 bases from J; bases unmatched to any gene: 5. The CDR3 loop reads CASKGDRGNQPQHF. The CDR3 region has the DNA TGTGCCAGCAAGGGTGACAGGGGCAATCAGCCCCAGCATTTT.

CDR3: CASSQDSGPNSPLHF. The CDR3 DNA follows: TGCGCCAGCAGCCAAGATTCCGGACCTAATTCACCCCTCCACTTT. V and J are TRBV4-1 and TRBJ1-6; D is ambiguous. Trimming took off 0 bases at V and 6 bases at J, with 9 bases between the two ends. CDR3 length: 15 residues. CDR1 MGHRA and CDR2 YSYEKL come from the germline V gene.

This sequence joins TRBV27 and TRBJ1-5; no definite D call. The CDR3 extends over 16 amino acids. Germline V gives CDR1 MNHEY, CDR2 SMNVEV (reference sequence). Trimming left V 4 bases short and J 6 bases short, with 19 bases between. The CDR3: CASSSDTLRLGQPQHF. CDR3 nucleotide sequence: TGTGCCAGCAGTTCAGACACGCTCCGGCTCGGTCAGCCCCAGCATTTT.

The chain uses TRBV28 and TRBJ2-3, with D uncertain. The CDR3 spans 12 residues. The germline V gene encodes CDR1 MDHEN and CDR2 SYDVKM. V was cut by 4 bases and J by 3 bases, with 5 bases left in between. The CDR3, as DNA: TGTGCCAGCAGTTCCGGGACAGATACGCAGTATTTT. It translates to CASSSGTDTQYF.

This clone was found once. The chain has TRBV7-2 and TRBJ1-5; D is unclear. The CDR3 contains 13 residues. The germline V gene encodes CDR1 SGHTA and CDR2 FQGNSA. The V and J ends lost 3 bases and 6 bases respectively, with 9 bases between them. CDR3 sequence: CASSFKDGQPQHF. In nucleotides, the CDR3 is TGTGCCAGCAGCTTCAAAGACGGTCAGCCCCAGCATTTT. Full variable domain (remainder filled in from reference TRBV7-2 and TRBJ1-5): GAGVSQSPSNKVTEKGKDVELRCDPISGHTALYWYRQSLGQGLEFLIYFQGNSAPDKSGLPSDRFSAERTGGSVSTLTIQRTQQEDSAVYLCASSFKDGQPQHFGDGTRLSIL.

The chain's CDR3 is CASSLKYRAANTEAFF. The CDR3 nucleotides read TGTGCCAGCAGTTTAAAATACAGGGCAGCCAACACTGAAGCTTTCTTT. The V and J genes are TRBV27 and TRBJ1-1; a weak D match, TRBD1 (6 bases). The V end lost 2 bases, the J end lost 2 bases, and 15 bases lay between the germline ends. This CDR3 has 16 amino acids. Germline CDR1 MNHEY, CDR2 SMNVEV (reference sequence).